Shown below are 28 T cell receptor beta chains from a single sample sequenced in a study of beta chain features in type 1 diabetes. Every bit of the isolated RNA underwent reverse transcription, so sequencing read expressed TCRB transcripts. The repertoire was sequenced with immunoSEQ multiplex PCR; TCRdb's copy has only in-frame clones and lacks some. The top ten clones hold 1% of a sample with around 340,000 clones, 7% to 10% of them seen once. Their cognate antigens are unknown. Study outcomes and limitations: Among patients with Type 1 diabetes, TCRB CDR3s were moderately but significantly shorter in every one of the four CD4+ subsets.

The sequenced sample consisted of central memory CD4+ T cells from blood. The origin of the receptors is a man aged 30 to 39 with type 1 diabetes.

The chain is built from TRBV30 and TRBJ1-6; D is possibly TRBD1 (5 bases). V was trimmed by 0 bases and J by 10 bases, leaving 13 bases between them. This CDR3 comprises 14 residues. The germline V gene encodes CDR1 GTSNPN and CDR2 SVGIG (reference sequence). The CDR3 sequence is CAWSVGREGSPLHF. For the CDR3, the DNA is TGTGCCTGGAGTGTGGGCAGGGAAGGGTCACCCCTCCACTTT.

This clone was detected a few times. The chain joins TRBV2 to TRBJ2-5; TRBD1 matches 9 bases. V gave up 11 bases and J gave up 5 bases; unmatched junction bases: 12. Germline CDR1 and CDR2: SNHLY and FYNNEI. This CDR3 is 14 amino acids long. CDR3 DNA: TGTGCCGCCGGCCGAGACAGGGGGTCGGAGACCCAGTACTTC. It yields the protein CAAGRDRGSETQYF.

V usage is TRBV27 and J usage is TRBJ2-5, with D possibly matching TRBD2 (6 bases). In germline, CDR1 is MNHEY, CDR2 SMNVEV (reference sequence). This CDR3 has 14 amino acids. The germline V and J ends were trimmed by 3 bases and 1 base, with 9 bases remaining between them. DNA for the CDR3: TGTGCCAGCAGTTTTGGGGGGTCCCAAGAGACCCAGTACTTC. Translation: CASSFGGSQETQYF.

This clone was observed at least ten times. The V gene is TRBV2, the J gene TRBJ1-6, with TRBD1 identical over 7 bases. The CDR3 has 15 amino acids. The J segment lost 5 bases and the V segment lost 8 bases, leaving 9 bases of the junction unmatched. Germline assignment: CDR1 SNHLY and CDR2 FYNNEI. CDR3 coding DNA: TGTGCCAGCTGCACTGACAGGGCCAATAATTCACCCCTCCACTTT. Encoded protein: CASCTDRANNSPLHF.

This clone has more than one count but fewer than ten. The chain carries TRBV27 and TRBJ2-1, with D uncertain. Between the trimmed V and J ends, which lost 9 bases and 9 bases, there was a span of 21 bases. Germline assignment: CDR1 MNHEY and CDR2 SMNVEV (reference sequence). This CDR3 has 14 amino acids. The CDR3 nucleotides are TGTGCCAGTAGTCCTCACCACACGATGGGTGAGCAGTTCTTC. Its translation: CASSPHHTMGEQFF.

The chain carries TRBV7-9 and TRBJ1-2; D is perhaps TRBD1 (6 bases). Looked up from germline, CDR1 is SEHNR and CDR2 is FQNEAQ (reference sequence). The V and J ends lost 5 bases and 10 bases respectively, with 17 bases between them. The CDR3 loop spans 13 amino acids. The CDR3 region has the DNA TGTGCCAGCAGCATGGGACAAGGCTCGGCCTACACCTTC. Translated: CASSMGQGSAYTF.

This clone was counted between two and nine times. V and J are TRBV5-6 and TRBJ2-3, with 10 bases aligning to TRBD1. The CDR3 covers 15 residues. V shed 0 bases, J shed 3 bases, and the junction held 1 base outside the gene matches. The V gene's germline CDR1 is SGHDT and CDR2 YYEEEE. Here the CDR3 reads CASSLGQGATDTQYF. In DNA, the CDR3 is TGTGCCAGCAGCTTGGGACAGGGGGCGACAGATACGCAGTATTTT.

This clone appeared a few times. CDR3 DNA: TGTGCCAGCAGCTATGTCCCGCCCCGGGACAATGAGCAGTTCTTC. As protein: CASSYVPPRDNEQFF. The chain joins TRBV5-8 to TRBJ2-1; unclear D gene. CDR1 is SGHTS, CDR2 YDEGEE, per germline. This CDR3 region has 15 residues. V lost 3 bases, J lost 5 bases, and 15 bases lay in between.

The genes are TRBV5-1 and TRBJ1-4; 8 positions agree with TRBD1. Germline trimming cut 4 bases from V and 6 bases from J; bases unmatched to any gene: 11. Germline CDR1 is SGHRS and CDR2 is YFSETQ. The CDR3 is made up of 16 amino acids. CDR3 loop: CASSAAWTGRDEKLFF. The CDR3 nucleotides read TGCGCCAGCAGCGCGGCATGGACAGGGCGAGATGAAAAACTGTTTTTT.

This chain uses TRBV13 with TRBJ1-2, with 10 bases aligning to TRBD1. The germline V gene encodes CDR1 PRHDT and CDR2 FYEKMQ (reference sequence). There are 16 residues in the CDR3. Trimming cost V 4 bases and J 5 bases; bases outside gene matches: 10. Here the CDR3 reads CASSSGQGVGSYGYTF. The CDR3 DNA is TGTGCCAGCAGCTCTGGACAGGGGGTGGGGTCGTATGGCTACACCTTC.

In DNA form, the CDR3 reads TGCGCCAGCAGCCAATTTGGCCAGGAAGGATACGAGCAGTACTTC. It translates to CASSQFGQEGYEQYF. This chain joins TRBV4-3 and TRBJ2-7; D gene ambiguous. CDR3 length: 15 amino acids. From germline, CDR1 is LGHNA and CDR2 YSLEER. V dropped 2 bases and J dropped 4 bases, with 15 bases sitting between them.

The table lists this clone with a few counts. The chain has TRBV28 and TRBJ1-1, with 11 bases that match TRBD1. CDR1 and CDR2 (germline): MDHEN, SYDVKM. The V gene end was trimmed by 6 bases and the J gene end by 1 base; junction bases not matched to a gene: 7. The CDR3 totals 16 residues. The chain's CDR3 is CASSFHGTGGNTEAFF. The CDR3 coding sequence is TGTGCCAGCAGCTTTCACGGGACAGGGGGGAACACTGAAGCTTTCTTT.

This clone was seen more than once but under ten times. The chain employs TRBV5-1 and TRBJ2-3; no clear D gene. The CDR3 length is 12 residues. The germline gives CDR1 SGHRS, CDR2 YFSETQ. V was shortened by 3 bases and J by 6 bases, with 8 bases between the two germline ends. CDR3 in DNA: TGCGCCAGCAGCTCCAACGGGGATACGCAGTATTTT. Translating it yields CASSSNGDTQYF. The whole variable domain, remainder taken from reference TRBV5-1 and TRBJ2-3, is KAGVTQTPRYLIKTRGQQVTLSCSPISGHRSVSWYQQTPGQGLQFLFEYFSETQRNKGNFPGRFSGRQFSNSRSEMNVSTLELGDSALYLCASSSNGDTQYFGPGTRLTVL.

V is TRBV27 and J is TRBJ2-2, with TRBD2 matching over 11 bases. V lost 5 bases and J lost 7; bases outside the gene matches: 9. Germline V lookup: CDR1 MNHEY, CDR2 SMNVEV (reference sequence). CDR3 size: 16 residues. The CDR3 region is CASSQTLAGVSGELFF. The CDR3 bases are TGTGCCAGCAGTCAGACACTAGCGGGGGTCAGCGGGGAGCTGTTTTTT.

The V gene is TRBV28, the J gene TRBJ1-2; D remains unclear. With 2 bases removed from V and 2 bases from J, the gap between germline ends came to 9 bases. Germline V gene sequence: CDR1 MDHEN, CDR2 SYDVKM. This CDR3 comprises 14 residues. CDR3 loop: CASSLAKANYGYTF. The CDR3 nucleotides are TGTGCCAGCAGTTTAGCTAAGGCGAACTATGGCTACACCTTC.

This clone was seen a few times. The chain recombines TRBV27 with TRBJ1-1; 7 bases line up with TRBD1. CDR1 MNHEY and CDR2 SMNVEV come from the germline V gene (reference sequence). The CDR3 runs 13 residues. J was trimmed by 9 bases and V by 4 bases; bases with no gene match: 8. CDR3 amino acids: CASSSEWGQQAFF. The CDR3, as DNA: TGTGCCAGCAGTTCAGAATGGGGACAGCAAGCTTTCTTT.

This clone was counted only a few times. The genes are TRBV29-1 and TRBJ1-1; 8 nucleotides match TRBD1. The germline gives CDR1 SQVTM, CDR2 ANQGSEA. V lost 5 bases, J lost 4 bases, and 9 bases stayed unmatched. The CDR3 has 14 residues. The CDR3 coding sequence is TGCAGCGTTTCCTCAGGGGGCGCGGGCACTGAAGCTTTCTTT. It yields the protein CSVSSGGAGTEAFF.

This clone was seen once. The chain links TRBV28 to TRBJ1-2, with a tentative D call TRBD1 (6 bases). CDR1 is MDHEN, CDR2 SYDVKM, per germline. V was clipped by 3 bases and J by 6 bases, with 11 bases between them. This CDR3 is built from 13 residues. CDR3 sequence reads: CASSFGNRDGYTF. In nucleotides, the CDR3 is TGTGCCAGCAGTTTCGGTAACAGGGATGGCTACACCTTC.

V is TRBV25-1 and J is TRBJ1-6; TRBD1 matches 9 bases. The trim removed 3 bases at V and 9 bases at J, leaving 3 bases unmatched. The CDR3 spans 14 residues. CDR1 and CDR2 (germline): MGHDK, SYGVNS. The chain's CDR3 is CASSEDRGSSPLHF. In DNA, the CDR3 is TGTGCCAGCAGTGAGGACAGGGGTTCTTCACCCCTCCACTTT.

This clone was seen ten or more times. V gene TRBV2 combines with J gene TRBJ2-7; D is possibly TRBD1 or TRBD2 (6 bases each). V was cut by 7 bases and J by 2 bases, with 18 bases left in between. The CDR3 length is 15 residues. Germline-derived CDR1 and CDR2 are SNHLY and FYNNEI. The CDR3 loop is CASTPRGAVAYEQYF. The CDR3, as DNA: TGTGCCAGCACTCCGAGGGGGGCCGTGGCCTACGAGCAGTACTTC. Full variable domain (outside the CDR3, taken from reference TRBV2 and TRBJ2-7): EPEVTQTPSHQVTQMGQEVILRCVPISNHLYFYWYRQILGQKVEFLVSFYNNEISEKSEIFDDQFSVERPDGSNFTLKIRSTKLEDSAMYFCASTPRGAVAYEQYFGPGTRLTVT.

The chain has TRBV6-5 and TRBJ1-2, with D hard to call. With 6 bases removed from V and 5 bases from J, the gap between germline ends came to 10 bases. Germline V gene data show CDR1 as MNHEY and CDR2 as SVGAGI. The CDR3 runs 12 residues. CDR3 DNA: TGTGCCAGCAGCCCCGGACGTTATGGCTACACCTTC. Amino acids: CASSPGRYGYTF.

The rearrangement joins TRBV7-2 to TRBJ2-7, with unresolved D. V was clipped by 4 bases and J by 3 bases, with 4 bases between them. Germline-derived CDR1 and CDR2 are SGHTA and FQGNSA. This CDR3 is 11 amino acids long. The DNA of the CDR3 is TGTGCCAGCAGCTCTCACTACGAGCAGTACTTC. Encoded protein: CASSSHYEQYF.

This clone was counted between two and nine times. The chain combines TRBV4-3 with TRBJ2-3; D might be TRBD1 (5 bases). The ends were cut back, 1 base at V and 7 bases at J, with 12 bases in the middle. The CDR3 runs to 14 residues. Germline CDR1 LGHNA, CDR2 YSLEER. Written as DNA, the CDR3 is TGCGCCAGCAGCCAAGCGTCAGGGCTGAATACGCAGTATTTT. Translation: CASSQASGLNTQYF.

The rearrangement links TRBV5-1 to TRBJ1-6; D unresolved. The CDR3 extends over 15 amino acids. CDR1 and CDR2 (germline): SGHRS, YFSETQ. V was clipped by 0 bases and J by 3 bases, with 7 bases between them. This chain's CDR3 is CASSLAGSYNSPLHF. As DNA, the CDR3 is TGCGCCAGCAGCTTGGCCGGCAGCTATAATTCACCCCTCCACTTT.

The chain employs TRBV7-2 and TRBJ2-3, with TRBD1 matching 7 bases. Germline V gives CDR1 SGHTA, CDR2 FQGNSA. J lost 11 bases, V lost 0 bases, and 5 bases had no gene match. The CDR3 is 13 amino acids. CDR3 nucleotides: TGTGCCAGCAGCTTAGCGCAAGGGGGCTTGCAGTATTTT. Translating it yields CASSLAQGGLQYF.

This clone showed up just a few times. J is TRBJ1-2 and V is TRBV5-1; the match to TRBD1 covers 7 bases. Germline V gene data show CDR1 as SGHRS and CDR2 as YFSETQ. The ends lost 6 bases at V and 8 bases at J; junction bases unmatched: 7. The CDR3 contains 12 residues. This CDR3 reads CASKQGDDGYTF. CDR3 nucleotide sequence: TGCGCCAGCAAGCAGGGGGATGACGGCTACACCTTC. Filled out from reference TRBV5-1 and TRBJ1-2, the complete variable domain reads KAGVTQTPRYLIKTRGQQVTLSCSPISGHRSVSWYQQTPGQGLQFLFEYFSETQRNKGNFPGRFSGRQFSNSRSEMNVSTLELGDSALYLCASKQGDDGYTFGSGTRLTVV.

This clone has just a few counts. This chain links TRBV7-2 with TRBJ1-6, with D perhaps TRBD1 (5 bases). Germline V lookup: CDR1 SGHTA, CDR2 FQGNSA. The CDR3 length is 15 residues. V was cut by 5 bases and J by 9 bases, with 17 bases left in between. The CDR3 loop reads CASSPLRVEGSPLHF. CDR3 DNA: TGTGCCAGCAGCCCACTCAGGGTCGAGGGTTCACCCCTCCACTTT.

The CDR3 here is CASRPGQLNTEAFF. DNA for the CDR3: TGCGCCAGCAGACCGGGACAGCTGAACACTGAAGCTTTCTTT. V usage is TRBV5-1 and J usage is TRBJ1-1, with 7 bases aligning to TRBD1. Per the germline V gene, CDR1 is SGHRS and CDR2 is YFSETQ. The junction had 4 bases not matched to a gene; V was cut back by 5 bases and J by 0 bases. This CDR3 spans 14 amino acids.